A single sample gave rise to the 8 T cell receptor beta chains below, sequenced in a study of identical twins. TCRdb analysed the 5' RACE reads with MiXCR anew, one entry per CDR3 protein. The sample carries around 570,000 distinct CDR3 sequences, roughly 9.9% recorded once. The data also belong to a second study, concerning yellow fever vaccine responses in identical twins.

Material: PBMCs. The origin of the receptors is a woman aged 18-29 years in good health.

The V call is TRBV6-1, the J call TRBJ1-1; 10 bases map to TRBD1. Losses at the gene ends were 3 bases for V and 5 bases for J; bases not matched to a gene: 6. The CDR3 has 15 residues. Germline V CDR1 and CDR2: MNHNS, SASEGT. CDR3 sequence: CASSEPGQGRTEAFF. The CDR3 DNA reads as TGTGCCAGCAGTGAGCCGGGACAGGGGCGTACTGAAGCTTTCTTT.

V and J are TRBV4-1 and TRBJ2-7; the D gene could be TRBD1 or TRBD2 (5 bases each). The V and J ends lost 4 bases and 1 base respectively, with 14 bases between them. The germline V gene has CDR1 MGHRA and CDR2 YSYEKL. The CDR3 sequence is 15 residues long. DNA for the CDR3: TGCGCCAGCAGCCCCTATGGGGGTACTTCCTACGAGCAGTACTTC. Its protein product is CASSPYGGTSYEQYF.

The rearrangement uses TRBV5-4 and TRBJ2-3; 9 bases map to TRBD2. The CDR3 sequence is 15 residues long. Germline CDR1 SGHNT, CDR2 YYREEE (reference sequence). Unmatched junction bases numbered 8, after V lost 4 bases and J lost 5 bases. The CDR3 DNA sequence: TGTGCCAGCAGCCCCCGCGGGGGGGCGCGAGATACGCAGTATTTT. This sequence encodes CASSPRGGARDTQYF.

This clonotype has at least ten counts. This chain links TRBV5-1 with TRBJ2-3; TRBD1 matches at 8 bases. The CDR3 spans 15 residues. The V gene's germline CDR1 is SGHRS and CDR2 YFSETQ. Germline trimming cut 4 bases from V and 4 bases from J; bases unmatched to any gene: 8. In DNA form, the CDR3 reads TGCGCCAGCAGCCGAGACAGGGGAATAGCAGATACGCAGTATTTT. This sequence encodes CASSRDRGIADTQYF.

In its sample, this clonotype was seen a few times. The chain combines TRBV10-1 with TRBJ2-2; D might be TRBD2 (6 bases). Trimming stripped 2 bases from V and 0 bases from J, with 10 bases between. Germline assignment: CDR1 WNHNN and CDR2 SYGVQD (reference sequence). The CDR3 loop spans 16 amino acids. The CDR3 nucleotides are TGCGCCAGCAGTGAGACGGGACTCTCGAACACCGGGGAGCTGTTTTTT. Amino acids: CASSETGLSNTGELFF.

This clonotype was seen a single time. One end of the junction does not line up with germline, which may come from a read error. CDR3 sequence: CASSLESLAGGPYELYF. In nucleotides, the CDR3 is TGTGCCAGCAGCTTAGAGTCCCTAGCGGGAGGGCCTTACGAGCTGTACTTC. The rearrangement links TRBV13 to TRBJ2-7; TRBD2 matches at 12 bases. This CDR3 is built from 17 residues. CDR1 and CDR2 (germline): PRHDT, FYEKMQ (reference sequence).

This clonotype was seen a few times. The chain is built from TRBV6-5 and TRBJ1-1; D gene uncertain. Germline lookup yields CDR1 MNHEY and CDR2 SVGAGI. This CDR3 region has 13 residues. V dropped 2 bases and J dropped 4 bases, with 8 bases sitting between them. The CDR3 DNA is TGTGCCAGCAGTTACCAAAGTATCACTGAAGCTTTCTTT. It translates to CASSYQSITEAFF.

This clonotype has at least ten counts. The V call is TRBV3-1, the J call TRBJ2-1, with D perhaps being TRBD1 or TRBD2 (5 bases each). The CDR3 runs 12 residues. CDR1 LGHDT and CDR2 YNNKEL come from the germline V gene (reference sequence). Between the trimmed V and J ends, which lost 4 bases and 6 bases, there was a span of 7 bases. In DNA, the CDR3 is TGTGCCAGCAGCCGTGGGGGCAATGAGCAGTTCTTC. It codes for CASSRGGNEQFF.